One and the same sample provided the 17 T cell receptor beta chains below, sequenced in a study of cytomegalovirus exposure and HLA in healthy donors. This PCR relied on a set of 60 Vbeta primers and 13 Jbeta primers. Generated by immunoSEQ multiplex PCR, the TCRdb table keeps only in-frame clones and is missing some. The table records approximately 170,000 clones, 85% of them present only once. The specimen was PBMCs. The receptors were sampled from a boy between 2 and 10 years old in good health and CMV-seronegative.

This sequence joins TRBV28 and TRBJ1-2; D is uncertain. Germline assignment: CDR1 MDHEN and CDR2 SYDVKM. The CDR3 is 15 amino acids. Trimming stripped 5 bases from V and 6 bases from J, with 19 bases between. CDR3 sequence: CASSLPPGSLDGYTF. Written as DNA, the CDR3 is TGTGCCAGCAGTCTCCCTCCGGGGAGTTTGGATGGCTACACCTTC.

This chain links TRBV23-1 with TRBJ1-1; 7 positions match TRBD1. TRBV23-1 belongs to the ORF category, with a function that is uncertain. V gave up 6 bases and J gave up 4 bases; unmatched junction bases: 8. CDR3 length: 14 amino acids. CDR3 bases: TGCGCCAGCAGCCCAACAACAGGGGCCACTGAAGCTTTCTTT. It specifies CASSPTTGATEAFF.

V gene TRBV16 combines with J gene TRBJ2-7; tentatively, D is TRBD2 (6 bases). This CDR3 contains 14 residues. Between the trimmed V and J ends, which lost 4 bases and 3 bases, there was a span of 13 bases. Germline lookup yields CDR1 KGHSY and CDR2 FQNENV. CDR3 coding DNA: TGTGCCAGCAGCCCAATGCGGGACTTCTACGAGCAGTACGTC. Amino acid sequence: CASSPMRDFYEQYV.

The V call is TRBV15, the J call TRBJ2-1, with 10 nucleotides matching TRBD2. V shed 7 bases, J shed 2 bases, and the junction held 8 bases outside the gene matches. Germline V gene sequence: CDR1 LNHNV, CDR2 YYDKDF (reference sequence). This CDR3 is built from 16 residues. As DNA, the CDR3 is TGTGCCACCATTCCTAGCGGGGGCTCTACCTACAATGAGCAGTTCTTC. This sequence encodes CATIPSGGSTYNEQFF.

V gene TRBV6-5 combines with J gene TRBJ2-3, with TRBD1 matching 11 bases. The length of the CDR3 is 16 residues. CDR1 and CDR2 from the germline V gene are MNHEY and SVGAGI. V was clipped by 0 bases and J by 6 bases; unmatched bases: 5. CDR3 amino acids: CASSYSRTGGMDTQYF. The CDR3 nucleotides are TGTGCCAGCAGTTACTCTCGGACAGGGGGCATGGATACGCAGTATTTT.

The chain is built from TRBV7-6 and TRBJ2-1; 9 nucleotides match TRBD2. The CDR3 has 16 residues. With V trimmed by 5 bases and J by 2 bases, 7 bases remained unmatched. The germline V gene has CDR1 SGHVS and CDR2 FNYEAQ. This chain's CDR3 is CASSRGGGGAYNEQFF. CDR3 nucleotide sequence: TGTGCCAGCAGCCGCGGCGGCGGGGGGGCCTACAATGAGCAGTTCTTC.

The chain links TRBV5-1 to TRBJ2-1; 9 bases align to TRBD1. J gave up 7 bases and V 0 bases, and 8 bases lay outside the gene matches. The germline CDR1 and CDR2 sequences are SGHRS and YFSETQ. The CDR3 is 16 residues long. CDR3 sequence reads: CASSLARTGVRNEQFF. CDR3 nucleotide sequence: TGCGCCAGCAGCTTGGCTCGGACAGGGGTAAGGAATGAGCAGTTCTTC.

The V gene is TRBV7-8, the J gene TRBJ2-1, with 9 bases aligning to TRBD1. This CDR3 contains 16 residues. Germline CDR1 SGHVS, CDR2 FQNEAQ. V lost 5 bases and J lost 5; bases outside the gene matches: 10. CDR3 sequence: CASSIRDRVGDNEQFF. CDR3 DNA sequence: TGTGCCAGCAGCATCCGGGACAGGGTTGGGGACAATGAGCAGTTCTTC.

J is TRBJ2-2 and V is TRBV4-2; 7 nucleotides align to TRBD2. The CDR3 covers 17 residues. After removal of 1 base from V and 7 bases from J, the junction contained 12 bases not matched to a gene. Germline values: CDR1 LGHNA, CDR2 YNFKEQ. The CDR3 loop is CASSQAVGSGIDGELFF. The DNA of the CDR3 is TGTGCCAGCAGCCAAGCCGTAGGAAGCGGGATCGACGGGGAGCTGTTTTTT.

J is TRBJ2-1 and V is TRBV30; 8 bases fit TRBD1. Germline values: CDR1 GTSNPN, CDR2 SVGIG (reference sequence). V was pared by 2 bases and J by 0 bases, with 6 bases of the junction left unmatched. This CDR3 region has 16 residues. As DNA, the CDR3 is TGTGCCTGGAGTATCCTGGGACAGGTCTCCTACAATGAGCAGTTCTTC. This encodes CAWSILGQVSYNEQFF. The full variable domain, completed using reference TRBV30 and TRBJ2-1, is SQTIHQWPATLVQPVGSPLSLECTVEGTSNPNLYWYRQAAGRGLQLLFYSVGIGQISSEVPQNLSASRPQDRQFILSSKKLLLSDSGFYLCAWSILGQVSYNEQFFGPGTRLTVL.

The genes are TRBV5-4 and TRBJ1-2; 9 bases align to TRBD1. Germline V CDR1 and CDR2: SGHNT, YYREEE (reference sequence). The CDR3 is 16 residues long. Trimming removed 1 base from V and 3 bases from J; junction bases left unmatched: 7. CDR3 coding DNA: TGTGCCAGCAGCTTGTACGGGGGACAGGGCGACTATGGCTACACCTTC. It yields the protein CASSLYGGQGDYGYTF.

V is TRBV27 and J is TRBJ2-1; 9 nucleotides match TRBD2. V lost 10 bases to trimming and J lost 8 bases; unmatched junction nucleotides: 9. The CDR3 contains 13 residues. Per germline, CDR1 MNHEY and CDR2 SMNVEV (reference sequence). In DNA, the CDR3 is TGTGCCACCGCTAGCGGGGCTAGGGATGAGCAGTTCTTC. Translating gives CATASGARDEQFF.

The chain recombines TRBV30 with TRBJ2-7, with D unclear. Trimming left V 5 bases short and J 1 base short, with 18 bases between. CDR1 and CDR2 (germline): GTSNPN, SVGIG (reference sequence). The length of the CDR3 is 15 residues. CDR3 in amino acids: CAWSVYRVGSYEQYF. CDR3 in DNA: TGTGCCTGGTCCGTATATCGGGTTGGGTCCTACGAGCAGTACTTC.

The V and J genes are TRBV28 and TRBJ2-7; no clear D gene. This CDR3 has 12 amino acids. Germline V gene data show CDR1 as MDHEN and CDR2 as SYDVKM. V lost 6 bases and J lost 7, with 13 bases in between. The CDR3 sequence is CASRPGSLEQYF. CDR3 DNA sequence: TGTGCCAGCAGGCCCGGGTCGCTGGAGCAGTACTTC.

This chain joins TRBV5-8 and TRBJ1-3; D call uncertain. The CDR3 spans 16 residues. V was cut by 2 bases and J by 6 bases, with 18 bases left in between. Germline V CDR1 and CDR2: SGHTS, YDEGEE. The CDR3 region has the DNA TGTGCCAGCAGCTTTACCGGGAAGTTAGTCCTAAACACCATATATTTT. This encodes CASSFTGKLVLNTIYF.

This clone was seen just once. CDR3: CASGMGLADSYEQYV. The CDR3 region has the DNA TGTGCCAGCGGAATGGGACTAGCGGACTCCTACGAGCAGTACGTC. This chain links TRBV5-6 with TRBJ2-7; 11 nucleotides agree with TRBD2. The CDR3 is 15 amino acids. Per the germline V gene, CDR1 is SGHDT and CDR2 is YYEEEE. V lost 7 bases and J lost 0; bases outside the gene matches: 6.

In DNA, the CDR3 is TGTGCCAGCAGCGACGAGACATTTACTAACTATGGCTACACCTTC. As protein: CASSDETFTNYGYTF. This rearrangement joins TRBV2 to TRBJ1-2, with D hard to call. CDR1 SNHLY and CDR2 FYNNEI come from the germline V gene. This CDR3 spans 15 amino acids. Trimming left V 6 bases short and J 0 bases short, with 14 bases between.